This T cell receptor (beta chain) was retrieved from a study of T-cell reconstitution after alpha-beta-depleted transplantation in children. Of note for this clonotype: What it binds is unknown.

Study findings and constraints: T-cell counts and diversity at one year post-transplant came mainly from newly produced T cells. The origin of alpha-beta T cells about two months after transplant was reportedly several hundred expanded graft clones.

Unique molecular identifiers were built into the TCRbeta library. A single record per CDR3 protein comes from TCRdb applying MiXCR to the PCR reads. The data show about 540,000 distinct CDR3 sequences, roughly a quarter seen once. CDR1 and CDR2 (germline): SGDLS, YYNGEE. CDR3 size: 16 residues. Germline trimming cut 4 bases from V and 8 bases from J; bases unmatched to any gene: 8. The origin of this receptor is a boy younger than two with Wiskott-Aldrich syndrome, due to receive a stem cell transplant. The V gene is TRBV9, the J gene TRBJ2-1; 14 nucleotides match TRBD2. This sample comprised PBMCs, obtained before TCRalphabeta/CD19-depleted stem cell transplant. The CDR3 DNA follows: TGTGCCAGCAGCAAATTGACTAGCGGGAGGGCATATGAGCAGTTCTTC. Translated, it gives CASSKLTSGRAYEQFF.